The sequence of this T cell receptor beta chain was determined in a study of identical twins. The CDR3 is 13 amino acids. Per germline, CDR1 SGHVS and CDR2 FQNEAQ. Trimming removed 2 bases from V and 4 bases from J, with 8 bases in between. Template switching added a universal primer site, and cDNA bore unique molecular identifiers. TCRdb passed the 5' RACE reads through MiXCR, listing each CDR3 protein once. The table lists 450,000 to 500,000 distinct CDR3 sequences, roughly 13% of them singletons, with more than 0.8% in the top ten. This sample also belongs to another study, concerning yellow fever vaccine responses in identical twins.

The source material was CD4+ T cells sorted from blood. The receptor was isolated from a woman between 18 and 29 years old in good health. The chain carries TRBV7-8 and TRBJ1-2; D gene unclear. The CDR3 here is CASSLNPAYGYTF. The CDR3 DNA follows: TGTGCCAGCAGCTTAAACCCTGCCTATGGCTACACCTTC. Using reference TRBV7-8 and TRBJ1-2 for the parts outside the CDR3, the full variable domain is GAGVSQSPRYKVAKRGQDVALRCDPISGHVSLFWYQQALGQGPEFLTYFQNEAQLDKSGLPSDRFFAERPEGSVSTLKIQRTQQEDSAVYLCASSLNPAYGYTFGSGTRLTVV.